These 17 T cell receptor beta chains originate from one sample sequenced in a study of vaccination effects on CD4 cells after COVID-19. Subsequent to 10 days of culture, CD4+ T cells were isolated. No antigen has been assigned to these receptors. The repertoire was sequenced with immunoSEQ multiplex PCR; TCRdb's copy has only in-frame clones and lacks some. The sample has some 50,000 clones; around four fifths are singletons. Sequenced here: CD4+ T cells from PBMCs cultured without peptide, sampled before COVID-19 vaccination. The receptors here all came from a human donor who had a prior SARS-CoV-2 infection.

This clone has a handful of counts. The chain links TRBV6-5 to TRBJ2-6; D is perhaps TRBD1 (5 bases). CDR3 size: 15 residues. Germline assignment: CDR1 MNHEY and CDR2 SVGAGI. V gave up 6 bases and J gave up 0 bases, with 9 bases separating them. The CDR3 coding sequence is TGTGCCAGCAGAACAGGAAACTCTGGGGCCAACGTCCTGACTTTC. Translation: CASRTGNSGANVLTF.

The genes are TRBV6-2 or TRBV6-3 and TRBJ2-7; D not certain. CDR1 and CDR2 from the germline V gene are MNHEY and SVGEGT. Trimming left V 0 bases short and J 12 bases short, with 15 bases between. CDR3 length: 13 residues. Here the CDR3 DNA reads TGTGCCAGCAGTTACTCGAGTGACTTCCCCCCGTACTTC. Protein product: CASSYSSDFPPYF.

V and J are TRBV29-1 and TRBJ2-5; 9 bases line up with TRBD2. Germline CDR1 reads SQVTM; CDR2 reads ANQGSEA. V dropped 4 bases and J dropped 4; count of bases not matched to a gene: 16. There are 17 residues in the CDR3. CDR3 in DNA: TGCAGCGTTGCAGTGTCGCTAGCGGGATGGGGAGGAGAGACCCAGTACTTC. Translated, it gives CSVAVSLAGWGGETQYF.

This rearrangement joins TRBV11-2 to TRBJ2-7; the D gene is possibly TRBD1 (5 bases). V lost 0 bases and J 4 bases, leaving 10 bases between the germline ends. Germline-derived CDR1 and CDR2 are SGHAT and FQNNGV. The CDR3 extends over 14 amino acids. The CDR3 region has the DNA TGTGCCAGCAGCTTAGACAGGGCGTCTTACGAGCAGTACTTC. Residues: CASSLDRASYEQYF.

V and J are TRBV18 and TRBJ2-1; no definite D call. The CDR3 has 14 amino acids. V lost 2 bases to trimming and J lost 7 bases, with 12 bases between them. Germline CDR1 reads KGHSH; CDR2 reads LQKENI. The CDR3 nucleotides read TGTGCCAGCTCACCAAGTGTCCTTTCAAATGAGCAGTTCTTC. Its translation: CASSPSVLSNEQFF.

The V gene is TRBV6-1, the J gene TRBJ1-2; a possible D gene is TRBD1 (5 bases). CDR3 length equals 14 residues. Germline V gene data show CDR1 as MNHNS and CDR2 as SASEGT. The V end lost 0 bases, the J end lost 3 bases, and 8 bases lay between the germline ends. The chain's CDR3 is CASSEAPRDYGYTF. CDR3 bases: TGTGCCAGCAGTGAAGCGCCCAGGGACTATGGCTACACCTTC.

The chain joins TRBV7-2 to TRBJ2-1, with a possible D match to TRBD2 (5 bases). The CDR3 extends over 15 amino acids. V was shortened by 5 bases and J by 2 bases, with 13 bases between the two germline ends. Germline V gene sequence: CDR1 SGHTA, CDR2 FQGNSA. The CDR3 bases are TGTGCCAGCAGCCTCGACTATACCACCTACAATGAGCAGTTCTTC. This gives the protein CASSLDYTTYNEQFF.

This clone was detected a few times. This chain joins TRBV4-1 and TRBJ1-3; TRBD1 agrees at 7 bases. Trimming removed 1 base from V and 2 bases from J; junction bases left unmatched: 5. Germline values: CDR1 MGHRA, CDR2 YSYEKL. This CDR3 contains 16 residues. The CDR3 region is CASSQGPGQTGNTIYF. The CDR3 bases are TGCGCCAGCAGCCAAGGACCGGGACAGACTGGAAACACCATATATTTT.

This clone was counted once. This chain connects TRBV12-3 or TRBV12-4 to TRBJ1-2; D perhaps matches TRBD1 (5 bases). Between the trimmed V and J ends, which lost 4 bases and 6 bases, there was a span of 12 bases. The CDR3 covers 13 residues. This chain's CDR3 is CASSSHMGDGYTF. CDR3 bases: TGTGCCAGCAGTTCCCACATGGGGGATGGCTACACCTTC.

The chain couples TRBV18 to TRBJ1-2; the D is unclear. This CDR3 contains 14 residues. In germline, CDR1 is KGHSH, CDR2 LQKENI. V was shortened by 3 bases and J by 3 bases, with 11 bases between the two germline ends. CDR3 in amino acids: CASSPLGFDYGYTF. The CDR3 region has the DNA TGTGCCAGCTCACCTCTAGGTTTTGACTATGGCTACACCTTC.

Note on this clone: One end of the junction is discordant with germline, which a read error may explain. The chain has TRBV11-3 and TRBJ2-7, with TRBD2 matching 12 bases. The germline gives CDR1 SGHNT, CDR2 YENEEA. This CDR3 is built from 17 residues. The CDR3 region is CASSLDGLAGYSYEQYF. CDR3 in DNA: TGTGCCAGCAGCCTAGATGGACTAGCGGGGTATTCCTACGAGCAGTACTTC.

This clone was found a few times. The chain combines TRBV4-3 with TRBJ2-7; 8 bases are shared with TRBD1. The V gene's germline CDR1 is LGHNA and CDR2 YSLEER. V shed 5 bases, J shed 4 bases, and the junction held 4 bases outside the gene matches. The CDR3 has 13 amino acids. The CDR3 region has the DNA TGCGCCAGCAGCTTACAGGGGGGATACGAGCAGTACTTC. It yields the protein CASSLQGGYEQYF.

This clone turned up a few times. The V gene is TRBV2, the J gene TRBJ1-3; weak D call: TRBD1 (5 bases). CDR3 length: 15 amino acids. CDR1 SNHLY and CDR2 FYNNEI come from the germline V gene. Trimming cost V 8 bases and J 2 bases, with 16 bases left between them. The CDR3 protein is CASRSTGGAGNTIYF. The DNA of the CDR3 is TGTGCCAGCCGCTCAACGGGGGGAGCTGGAAACACCATATATTTT.

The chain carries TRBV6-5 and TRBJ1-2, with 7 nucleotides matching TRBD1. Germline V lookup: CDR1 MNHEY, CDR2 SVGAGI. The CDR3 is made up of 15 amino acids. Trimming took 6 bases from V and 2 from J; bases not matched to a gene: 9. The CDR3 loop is CASSPDRDHNYGYTF. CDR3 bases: TGTGCCAGCAGCCCCGACAGGGACCACAACTATGGCTACACCTTC.

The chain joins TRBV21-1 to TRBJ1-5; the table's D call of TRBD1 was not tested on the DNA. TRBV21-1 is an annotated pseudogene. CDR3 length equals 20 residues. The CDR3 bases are TGTGCCAGCAACTTATACAGGGTAAAGGTACCAGAAGCTTTCGATCAGCCCCAGCATTTT. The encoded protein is CASNLYRVKVPEAFDQPQHF.

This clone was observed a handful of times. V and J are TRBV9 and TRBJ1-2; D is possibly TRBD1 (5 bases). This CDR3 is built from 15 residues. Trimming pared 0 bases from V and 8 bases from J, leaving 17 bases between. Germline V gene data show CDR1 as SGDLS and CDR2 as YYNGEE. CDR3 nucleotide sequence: TGTGCCAGCAGCGTAGAAGTGGGGCGGGGTGGCGGCTACACCTTC. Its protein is CASSVEVGRGGGYTF.

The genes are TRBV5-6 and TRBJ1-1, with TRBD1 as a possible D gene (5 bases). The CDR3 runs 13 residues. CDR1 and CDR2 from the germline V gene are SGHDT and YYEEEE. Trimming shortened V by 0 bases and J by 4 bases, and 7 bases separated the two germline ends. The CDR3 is CASSLVRGTEAFF. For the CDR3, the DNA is TGTGCCAGCAGCTTGGTAAGGGGCACTGAAGCTTTCTTT.